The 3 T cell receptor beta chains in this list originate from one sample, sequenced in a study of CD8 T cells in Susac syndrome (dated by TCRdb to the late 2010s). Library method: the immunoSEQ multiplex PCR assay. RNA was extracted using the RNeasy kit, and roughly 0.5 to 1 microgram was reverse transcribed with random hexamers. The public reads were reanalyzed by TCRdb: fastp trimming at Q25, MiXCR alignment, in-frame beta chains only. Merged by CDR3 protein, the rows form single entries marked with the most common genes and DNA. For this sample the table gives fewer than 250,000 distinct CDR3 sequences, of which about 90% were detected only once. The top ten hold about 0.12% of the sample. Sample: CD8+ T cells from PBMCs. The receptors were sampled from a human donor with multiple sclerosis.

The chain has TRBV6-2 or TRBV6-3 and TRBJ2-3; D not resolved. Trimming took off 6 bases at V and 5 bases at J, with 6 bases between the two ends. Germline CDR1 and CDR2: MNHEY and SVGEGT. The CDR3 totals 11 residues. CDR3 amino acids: CASRDGDTQYF. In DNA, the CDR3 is TGTGCCAGCAGGGATGGAGATACGCAGTATTTT.

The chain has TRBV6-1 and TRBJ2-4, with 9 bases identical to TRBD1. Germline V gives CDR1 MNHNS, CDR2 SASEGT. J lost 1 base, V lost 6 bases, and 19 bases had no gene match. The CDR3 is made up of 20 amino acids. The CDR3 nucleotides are TGTGCCAGCAGCCTCATTTCCGGGACAGGGAACCATTTGGCCAAAAACATTCAGTACTTC. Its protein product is CASSLISGTGNHLAKNIQYF.

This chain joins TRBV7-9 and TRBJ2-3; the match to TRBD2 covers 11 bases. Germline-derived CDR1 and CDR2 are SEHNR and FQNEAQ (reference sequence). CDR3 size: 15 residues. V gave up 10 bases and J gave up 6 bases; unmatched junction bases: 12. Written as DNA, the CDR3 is TGTGCCACCCATGGGGGGACTAGCGGTACGGATACGCAGTATTTT. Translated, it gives CATHGGTSGTDTQYF.